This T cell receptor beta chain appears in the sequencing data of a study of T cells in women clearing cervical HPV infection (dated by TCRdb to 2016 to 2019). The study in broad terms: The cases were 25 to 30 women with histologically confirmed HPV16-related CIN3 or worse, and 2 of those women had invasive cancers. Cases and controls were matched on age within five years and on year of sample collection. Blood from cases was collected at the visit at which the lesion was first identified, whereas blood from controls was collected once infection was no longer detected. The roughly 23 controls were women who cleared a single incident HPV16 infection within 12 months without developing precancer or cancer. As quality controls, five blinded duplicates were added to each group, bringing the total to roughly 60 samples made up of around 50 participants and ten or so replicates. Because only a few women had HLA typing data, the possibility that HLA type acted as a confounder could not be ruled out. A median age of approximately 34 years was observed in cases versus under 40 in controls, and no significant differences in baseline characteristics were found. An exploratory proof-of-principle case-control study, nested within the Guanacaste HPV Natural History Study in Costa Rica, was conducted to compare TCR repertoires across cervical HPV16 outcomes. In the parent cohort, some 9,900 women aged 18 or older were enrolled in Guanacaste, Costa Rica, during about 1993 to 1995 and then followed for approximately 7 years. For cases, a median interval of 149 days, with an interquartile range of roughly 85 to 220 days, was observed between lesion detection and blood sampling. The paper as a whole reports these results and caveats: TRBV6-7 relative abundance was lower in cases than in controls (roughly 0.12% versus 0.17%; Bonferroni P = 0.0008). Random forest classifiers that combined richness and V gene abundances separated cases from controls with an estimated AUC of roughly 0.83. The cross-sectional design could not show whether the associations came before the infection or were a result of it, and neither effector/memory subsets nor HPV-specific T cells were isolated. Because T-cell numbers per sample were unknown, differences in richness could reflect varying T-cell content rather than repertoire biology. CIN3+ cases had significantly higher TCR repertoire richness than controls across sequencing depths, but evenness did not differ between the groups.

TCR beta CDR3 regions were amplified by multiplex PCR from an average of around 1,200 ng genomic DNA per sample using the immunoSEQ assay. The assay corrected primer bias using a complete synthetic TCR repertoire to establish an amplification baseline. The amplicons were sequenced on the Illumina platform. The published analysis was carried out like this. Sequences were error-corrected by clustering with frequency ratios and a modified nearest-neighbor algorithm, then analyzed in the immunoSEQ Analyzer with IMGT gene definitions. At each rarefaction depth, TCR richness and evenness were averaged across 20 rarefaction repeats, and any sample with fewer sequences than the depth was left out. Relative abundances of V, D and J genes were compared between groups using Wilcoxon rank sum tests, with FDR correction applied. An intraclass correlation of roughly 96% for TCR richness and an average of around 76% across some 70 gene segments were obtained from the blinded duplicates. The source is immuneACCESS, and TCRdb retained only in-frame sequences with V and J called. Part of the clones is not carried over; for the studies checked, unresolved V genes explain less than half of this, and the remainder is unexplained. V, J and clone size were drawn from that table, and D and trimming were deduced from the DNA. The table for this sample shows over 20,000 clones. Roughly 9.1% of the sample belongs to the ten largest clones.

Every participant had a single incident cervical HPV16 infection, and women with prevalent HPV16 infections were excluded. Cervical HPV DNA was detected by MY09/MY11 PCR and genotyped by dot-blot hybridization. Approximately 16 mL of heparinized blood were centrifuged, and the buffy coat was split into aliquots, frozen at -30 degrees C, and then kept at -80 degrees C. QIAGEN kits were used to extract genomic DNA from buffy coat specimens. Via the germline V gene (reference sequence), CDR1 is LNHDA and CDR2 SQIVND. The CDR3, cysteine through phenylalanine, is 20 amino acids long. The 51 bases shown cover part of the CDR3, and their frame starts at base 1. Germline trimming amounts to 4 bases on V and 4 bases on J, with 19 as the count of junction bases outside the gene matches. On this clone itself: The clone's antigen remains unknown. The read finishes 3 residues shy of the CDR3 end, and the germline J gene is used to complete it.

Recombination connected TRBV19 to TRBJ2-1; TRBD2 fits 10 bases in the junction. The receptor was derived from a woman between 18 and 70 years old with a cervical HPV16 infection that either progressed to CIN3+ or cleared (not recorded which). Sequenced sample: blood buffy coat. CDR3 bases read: TGTGCCAGTAGTACCAAGTTGCCCCTGGCGGGACTAGCGCGATACAATGAG. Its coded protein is CASSTKLPLAGLARYNE. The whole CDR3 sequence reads CASSTKLPLAGLARYNEQFF.